The rows below give T cell receptor beta chains drawn from one sample of a study of STAT3 mutations in large granular lymphocyte leukemia. Profiling relied on immunoSEQ multiplex PCR, and the TCRdb table lists in-frame clones only, not all of them. The repertoire consists of fewer than 6,500 clones, with 60% to 80% occurring once and the leading ten covering 45% to 55%. The sequencing input was PBMCs. These receptors came from a human donor with T large granular lymphocyte leukemia. Some clones in this sample may be carry-over from other donors' samples. The CDR3 runs from the conserved cysteine through the conserved F or W. D genes are given only for firm matches. The size field is filled for only some rows; it gives once, few, many or a size class.

V	size	D	J	length	DNA	CDR3
TRBV18	NA	NA	TRBJ2-4	15	TGTGCCAGCTCACCACCGAGTGGGGCCAAAAACATTCAGTACTTC	CASSPPSGAKNIQYF
TRBV7-9	NA	TRBD2	TRBJ2-7	18	TGTGCCAGCAGCTTAGGGCCTAGCGGGAGGTTCGGGTTCTACGAGCAGTACTTC	CASSLGPSGRFGFYEQYF
TRBV29-1	NA	NA	TRBJ2-7	15	TGCAGCGTTGAAGTGGGGAAGGACAGCTCCTACGAGCAGTACTTC	CSVEVGKDSSYEQYF
TRBV29-1	NA	NA	TRBJ1-2	10	TGCAGCGCGCTGGCGACCGGCTACACCTTC	CSALATGYTF
TRBV29-1	NA	NA	TRBJ2-1	8	TGCAGCGTTTCGCCGTTCTTCTTC	CSVSPFFF
TRBV7-8	few	TRBD1	TRBJ1-2	15	TGTGCCAGCAGCCTGGGACAGTCTTCTAACTATGGCTACACCTTC	CASSLGQSSNYGYTF
TRBV7-2	NA	NA	TRBJ1-2	10	TGTGCCAGCAGCTCTTACGGCTACACCTTC	CASSSYGYTF
TRBV30	NA	NA	TRBJ1-4	14	TGTGCCTGGAGTGAGACAGGCGTTAATGAAAAACTGTTTTTT	CAWSETGVNEKLFF
TRBV4-2	once	NA	TRBJ2-7	13	TGTGCCAGCAGCCAAGATATCTCCTACGAGCAGTACTTC	CASSQDISYEQYF
TRBV6-6	NA	TRBD1	TRBJ1-5	15	TGTGCCAGCAGCCCGACAGGGGAGGCCAATCAGCCCCAGCATTTT	CASSPTGEANQPQHF
TRBV30	NA	TRBD1	TRBJ1-4	14	TGTGCCTGGAGTGGTGACAGGGTTAACGAAAAACTGTTTTTT	CAWSGDRVNEKLFF
TRBV30	once	NA	TRBJ1-4	16	TGTGCCTGGAGAGACGAGGGAGACAGTGAAGGTGAAAAACTGTTTTTT	CAWRDEGDSEGEKLFF
TRBV7-9	NA	NA	TRBJ1-2	15	TGTGCCAGCAGCTTAGCCGGTTCGGGGGGGGATGGCTACACCTTC	CASSLAGSGGDGYTF
TRBV7-2	few	TRBD1	TRBJ1-1	14	TGTGCCAGCAGCCTAAGACAGGGAAACACTGAAGCTTTCTTT	CASSLRQGNTEAFF
TRBV29-1	few	NA	TRBJ1-1	13	TGCAGCGTTGCCCTGGACCAGAACACTGAAGCTTTCTTT	CSVALDQNTEAFF
TRBV4-2	NA	TRBD2	TRBJ2-1	12	TGTGCCAGCGCTAGCGGGAGCTATGAGCAGTTCTTC	CASASGSYEQFF
TRBV28	NA	NA	TRBJ2-7	14	TGTGCCAGCAGTTTGCGAGGGAGAGGGTTCGAGCAGTACTTC	CASSLRGRGFEQYF
TRBV7-2	NA	NA	TRBJ2-1	14	TGTGCCAGCAGCTTTGGGGGGGGCCGGGATGAGCAGTTCTTC	CASSFGGGRDEQFF
TRBV4-3	NA	TRBD2	TRBJ2-3	17	TGCGCCAGCAGCCAAGAAAGGGCGGGGGGGCCCACAGATACGCAGTATTTT	CASSQERAGGPTDTQYF
TRBV21-1	NA	NA	TRBJ1-2	12	TGTGCCAGCAGGGCTGGCTCGGGCGGCTACACCTTC	CASRAGSGGYTF